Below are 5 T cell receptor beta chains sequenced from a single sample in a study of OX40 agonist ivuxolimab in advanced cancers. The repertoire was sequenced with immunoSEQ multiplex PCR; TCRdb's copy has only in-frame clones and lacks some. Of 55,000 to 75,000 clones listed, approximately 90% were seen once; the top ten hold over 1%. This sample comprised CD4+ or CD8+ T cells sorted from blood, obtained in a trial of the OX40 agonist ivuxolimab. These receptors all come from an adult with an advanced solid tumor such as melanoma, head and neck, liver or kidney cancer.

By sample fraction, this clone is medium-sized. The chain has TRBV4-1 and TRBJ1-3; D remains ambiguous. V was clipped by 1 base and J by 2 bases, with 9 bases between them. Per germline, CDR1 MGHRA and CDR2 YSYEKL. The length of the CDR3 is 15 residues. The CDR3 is CASSQAESPGNTIYF. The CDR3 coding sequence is TGCGCCAGCAGCCAAGCGGAGTCTCCTGGAAACACCATATATTTT.

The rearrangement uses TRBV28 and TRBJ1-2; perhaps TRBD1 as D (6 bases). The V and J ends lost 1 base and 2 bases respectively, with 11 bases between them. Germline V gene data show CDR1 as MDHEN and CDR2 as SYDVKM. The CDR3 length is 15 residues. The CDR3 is CASSLLGGPNYGYTF. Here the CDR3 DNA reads TGTGCCAGCAGTTTATTAGGGGGGCCCAACTATGGCTACACCTTC.

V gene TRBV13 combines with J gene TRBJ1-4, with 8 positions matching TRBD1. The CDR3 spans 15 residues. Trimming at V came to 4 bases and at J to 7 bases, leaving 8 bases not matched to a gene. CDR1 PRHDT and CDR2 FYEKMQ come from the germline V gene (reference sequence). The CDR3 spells CASSSRTGSREKLFF. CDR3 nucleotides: TGTGCCAGCAGCTCTAGGACAGGGTCGCGTGAAAAACTGTTTTTT.

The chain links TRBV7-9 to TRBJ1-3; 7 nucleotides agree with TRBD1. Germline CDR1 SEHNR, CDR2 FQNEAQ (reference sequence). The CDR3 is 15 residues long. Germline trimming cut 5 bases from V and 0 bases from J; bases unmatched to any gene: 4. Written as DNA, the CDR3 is TGTGCCAGCAGCGCAGGGGGTGTCTCTGGAAACACCATATATTTT. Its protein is CASSAGGVSGNTIYF.

The DNA of the CDR3 is TGTGCCAGCAGTACGGACAGGGCCTACGAGCAGTACTTC. Translated, it gives CASSTDRAYEQYF. V gene TRBV6-5 combines with J gene TRBJ2-5; 8 bases line up with TRBD1. The end of the DNA aligns better with TRBJ2-7, so the J call may be wrong. CDR3 length equals 13 residues. Germline V lookup: CDR1 MNHEY, CDR2 SVGAGI.